The next 2 T cell receptor beta chains were all read from a single sample in a study of vaccination and CD4 T cells after COVID-19. Treatment reported: roughly ten-day PBMC culture with coronavirus spike peptide pools or control peptides (ViraFEST assay). One should note that the unexposed donor's CD4+ T cells were collected before the COVID-19 pandemic (2011-2018). The Oncomine TCR Beta short-read assay was applied to DNA of cultured CD4+ T cells. MiXCR, applied by TCRdb to the PCR reads, yields one record per CDR3 protein. Seen here are 7,000 or so distinct CDR3 sequences, 43% observed once, and the top ten hold approximately 24%. No antigen has been identified for these receptors. The sample consisted of CD4+ T cells from blood, cultured in vitro. Every receptor here comes from a human donor in good health.

The rearrangement links TRBV30 to TRBJ2-5; tentative D call: TRBD1 (5 bases). The V end was cut by 3 bases, the J end by 1 base, with 15 bases between. In germline, CDR1 is GTSNPN, CDR2 SVGIG (reference sequence). This CDR3 spans 15 amino acids. The CDR3 here is CAWRASGHIQETQYF. CDR3 DNA: TGTGCCTGGAGGGCGTCCGGACATATCCAAGAGACCCAGTACTTC.

This clonotype was counted a few times. The chain uses TRBV20-1 and TRBJ2-1; no definite D call. This CDR3 contains 14 residues. Germline V CDR1 and CDR2: DFQATT, SNEGSKA (reference sequence). Trimming took 5 bases from V and 8 from J, leaving 19 bases between them. CDR3 protein: CSAQKGPASDEQFF. The DNA for the CDR3 is TGCAGTGCTCAAAAAGGGCCCGCCTCCGATGAGCAGTTCTTC.